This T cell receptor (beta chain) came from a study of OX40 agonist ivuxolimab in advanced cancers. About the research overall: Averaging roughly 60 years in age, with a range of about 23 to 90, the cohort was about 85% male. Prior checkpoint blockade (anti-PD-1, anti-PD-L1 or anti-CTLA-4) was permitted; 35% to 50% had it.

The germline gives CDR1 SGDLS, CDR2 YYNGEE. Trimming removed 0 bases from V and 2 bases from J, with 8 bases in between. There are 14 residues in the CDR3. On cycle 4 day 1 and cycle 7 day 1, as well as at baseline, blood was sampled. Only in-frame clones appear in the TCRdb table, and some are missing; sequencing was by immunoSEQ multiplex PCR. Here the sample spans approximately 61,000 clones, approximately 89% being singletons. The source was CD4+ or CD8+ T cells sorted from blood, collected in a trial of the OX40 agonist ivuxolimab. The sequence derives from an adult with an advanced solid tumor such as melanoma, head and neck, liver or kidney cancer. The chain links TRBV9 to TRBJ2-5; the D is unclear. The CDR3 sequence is CASSVVPGQETQYF. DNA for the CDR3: TGTGCCAGCAGCGTAGTGCCAGGACAAGAGACCCAGTACTTC.